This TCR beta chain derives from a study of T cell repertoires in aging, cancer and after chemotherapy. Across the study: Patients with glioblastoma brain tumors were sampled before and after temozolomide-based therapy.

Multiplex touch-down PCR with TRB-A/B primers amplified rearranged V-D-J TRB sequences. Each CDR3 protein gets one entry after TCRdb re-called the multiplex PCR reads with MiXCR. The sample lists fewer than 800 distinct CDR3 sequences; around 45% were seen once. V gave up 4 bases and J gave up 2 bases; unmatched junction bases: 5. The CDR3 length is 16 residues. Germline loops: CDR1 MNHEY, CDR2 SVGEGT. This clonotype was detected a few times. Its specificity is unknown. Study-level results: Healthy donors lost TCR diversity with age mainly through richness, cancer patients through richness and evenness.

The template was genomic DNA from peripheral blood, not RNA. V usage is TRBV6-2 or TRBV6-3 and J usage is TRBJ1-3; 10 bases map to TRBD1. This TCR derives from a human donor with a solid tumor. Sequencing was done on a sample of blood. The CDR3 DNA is TGTGCCAGCAGTTCCGGGACAGGGGCGACTGGAAACACCATATATTTT. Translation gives CASSSGTGATGNTIYF.